This record looks at one T cell receptor (beta chain) sequence and its context. The CDR3 length is 15 residues. V dropped 6 bases and J dropped 4 bases, with 15 bases sitting between them. In germline, CDR1 is WNHNN, CDR2 SYGVQD (reference sequence). This record belongs to a study of cytomegalovirus exposure and HLA in healthy donors. Vbeta (60) and Jbeta (13) primers were used in the PCR. Assay used: immunoSEQ multiplex PCR; TCRdb lists only in-frame clones, some missing. Of approximately 120,000 clones in the sample, over 60% were seen once. This clonotype originated in a man in his fifties or sixties in good health and CMV-seropositive. This chain connects TRBV10-1 to TRBJ2-2; tentative D call: TRBD2 (6 bases). The sequencing input was PBMCs. CDR3 amino acids: CASSGLSAGTGELFF. The CDR3 coding sequence is TGCGCCAGCAGCGGACTATCCGCTGGCACCGGGGAGCTGTTTTTT.